The text below deals with one T cell receptor beta chain. Its antigen is undetermined. One end of the junction is discordant with germline, which a read error may explain. This sample is part of a study of beta chain features in type 1 diabetes. Looking at the study overall: In all, approximately 100,000,000 sorted cells from all samples were analyzed. Notes on the study in general: There was a moderate but significant shortening of TCRB CDR3s in all four CD4+ subsets of Type 1 diabetes patients.

All of the isolated RNA was reverse transcribed, so expressed TCRB transcripts were sequenced. The protocol was immunoSEQ multiplex PCR, while the TCRdb copy is restricted to in-frame clones and leaves out a portion. The table lists around 160,000 clones, almost 65% of them singletons, with about 0.091% in the top ten. Germline V lookup: CDR1 SQVTM, CDR2 ANQGSEA. The CDR3 extends over 14 amino acids. Donors underwent one heparinised blood draw, around 120 mL on average. Sequencing was done on a sample of naive CD4+ T cells from blood. The chain employs TRBV29-1 and TRBJ2-5, with 7 bases fitting TRBD1. The TCR was taken from a man younger than 40 with type 1 diabetes. CDR3 DNA sequence: TGCAGCGTAGAAGCAGGGACAGCCCAAGAGACCCAGTACTTC. Its translation is CSVEAGTAQETQYF.